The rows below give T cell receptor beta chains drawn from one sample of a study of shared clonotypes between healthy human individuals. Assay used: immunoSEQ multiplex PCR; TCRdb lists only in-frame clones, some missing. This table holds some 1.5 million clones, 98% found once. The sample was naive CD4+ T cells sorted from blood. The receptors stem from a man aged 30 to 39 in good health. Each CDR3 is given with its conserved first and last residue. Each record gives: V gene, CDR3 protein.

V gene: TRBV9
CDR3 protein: CASSVDPGGRLTEAFF

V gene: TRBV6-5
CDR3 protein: CASRGPSSAKDTQYF

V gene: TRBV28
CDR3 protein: CASSLPRASGFYEQYF

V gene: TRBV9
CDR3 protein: CASSVGTGSSYEQYF

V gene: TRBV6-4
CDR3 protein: CASSRDRGTYEQYF

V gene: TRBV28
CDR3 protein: CASSAALTDTQYF

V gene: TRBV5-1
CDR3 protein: CASSLGGQNTEAFF

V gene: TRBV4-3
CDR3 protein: CASSQAKVPRTADTQYF

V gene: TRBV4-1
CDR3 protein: CASSQGDRGLYEQYF

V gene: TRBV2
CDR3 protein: CGCGQQRMAGELFF

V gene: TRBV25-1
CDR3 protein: CASSWTGDEPQHF

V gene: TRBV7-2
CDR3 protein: CASSLEASLAPDTQYF

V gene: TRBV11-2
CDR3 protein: CASSLANKLAGYTYEQYF

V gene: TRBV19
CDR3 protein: CASSEPTVSYEQYF

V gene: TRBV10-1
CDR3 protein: CASSPHQGANGELFF

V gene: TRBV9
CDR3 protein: CASSVEGRNYGYTF

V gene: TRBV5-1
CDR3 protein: CASSEAGSGGFLYGYTF

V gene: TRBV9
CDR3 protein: CASSVELNTGELFF

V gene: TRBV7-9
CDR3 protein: CASSLPGAARGQQYF

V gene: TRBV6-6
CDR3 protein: CASRVAPPGNTIYF

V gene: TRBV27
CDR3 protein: CASSLDVLAGVTDTQYF

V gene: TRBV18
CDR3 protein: CASSSLALDEQFF

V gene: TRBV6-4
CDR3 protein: CASSDGGSYTQYF

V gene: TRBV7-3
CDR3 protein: CASSLNSGSAKGNEQFF

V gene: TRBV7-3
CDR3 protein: CASSLTSQGRETQYF

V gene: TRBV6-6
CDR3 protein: CASSKPDTEAFF

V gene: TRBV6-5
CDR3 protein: CASSLDRVYEQFF

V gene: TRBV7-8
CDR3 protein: CASRRTSGRAGDTQYF

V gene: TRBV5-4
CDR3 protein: CASREYRVRTGELFF

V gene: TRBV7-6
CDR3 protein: CASANHGTGPYEQYF